The entry below gives a single T cell receptor beta chain sequence along with its context. The data stem from a study of shared clonotypes between healthy human individuals. Naive CD8 cells lacked CD45RO and underwent positive selection for CCR7, leaving out terminally differentiated effector memory CD45RA+ cells. The healthy adult donors were HIV-negative and reported no recent acute infections or vaccinations. TCRdb keeps only in-frame clones here, not all; method: immunoSEQ multiplex PCR. The table has about 680,000 clones, about 91% seen once. This TCR derives from a man aged 25-40 years in good health. The specimen sequenced was naive CD8+ T cells sorted from blood.

The CDR3, as DNA: TGTGCCAGCAGTGCCCCCCACGGGGTGAAGACAGATACGCAGTATTTT. As protein: CASSAPHGVKTDTQYF. The rearrangement links TRBV25-1 to TRBJ2-3, with D possibly TRBD2 on 5 matching bases. Trimming took 4 bases from V and 3 from J, leaving 17 bases between them. The CDR3 loop spans 16 amino acids. Germline values: CDR1 MGHDK, CDR2 SYGVNS.